This is a list of T cell receptor beta chains from one sample in a study of T cells after yellow fever vaccination. TCRdb analysed the 5' RACE reads with MiXCR anew, one entry per CDR3 protein. Of a few hundred thousand distinct CDR3 sequences listed, 15% to 20% are singletons. The material sequenced was PBMCs, taken 15 days after the yellow fever booster vaccination. Every receptor here comes from a man younger than 45 who received the YFV17D yellow fever vaccine. Both conserved end residues are part of each CDR3. A D gene is named only where the DNA matches it firmly. Only part of the rows carry a size: once, few, many, or a class if the clone is expanded.

abundance: NA; d_gene: NA; v_gene: TRBV4-3; j_gene: TRBJ2-4; CDR3nt: TGCGCCAGCAGCCAAGAGAGGTGGGGAACCGACATTCAGTACTTC; CDR3aa: CASSQERWGTDIQYF
abundance: few; d_gene: TRBD1; v_gene: TRBV9; j_gene: TRBJ2-3; CDR3nt: TGTGCCAGCAGCTTACGACAGGGGGACACAGATACGCAGTATTTT; CDR3aa: CASSLRQGDTDTQYF
abundance: NA; d_gene: TRBD1; v_gene: TRBV7-9; j_gene: TRBJ2-7; CDR3nt: TGTGCCATAGACAGGGGGCGTCACGAGCAGTACTTC; CDR3aa: CAIDRGRHEQYF
abundance: NA; d_gene: TRBD2; v_gene: TRBV7-2; j_gene: TRBJ2-7; CDR3nt: TGTGCCAGCAGCTTAGGTCTAGCGGGAGCTCAGCAGTACTTC; CDR3aa: CASSLGLAGAQQYF
abundance: NA; d_gene: TRBD2; v_gene: TRBV29-1; j_gene: TRBJ2-1; CDR3nt: TGCAGCGTTGAAGGCGGGAGAGACTTGGCGGAGCAGTTCTTC; CDR3aa: CSVEGGRDLAEQFF
abundance: few; d_gene: TRBD1; v_gene: TRBV5-1; j_gene: TRBJ1-5; CDR3nt: TGCGCCAGCAGCCCCTGGACAGGGGACCAGCCCCAGCATTTT; CDR3aa: CASSPWTGDQPQHF
abundance: NA; d_gene: NA; v_gene: TRBV5-5; j_gene: TRBJ2-2; CDR3nt: TGTGCCAGCGCCGTTGGGCAGACGAACACCGGGGAGCTGTTTTTT; CDR3aa: CASAVGQTNTGELFF
abundance: NA; d_gene: TRBD2; v_gene: TRBV4-1; j_gene: TRBJ2-1; CDR3nt: TGCGCCAGCAGCCAAGTAGGGACTAGCGGGAGGGGCTACAATGAGCAGTTCTTC; CDR3aa: CASSQVGTSGRGYNEQFF
abundance: NA; d_gene: TRBD2; v_gene: TRBV5-1; j_gene: TRBJ2-2; CDR3nt: TGCGCCAGCAGGACTTCGACTAGCGGACACACCGGGGAGCTGTTTTTT; CDR3aa: CASRTSTSGHTGELFF
abundance: NA; d_gene: NA; v_gene: TRBV7-9; j_gene: TRBJ2-6; CDR3nt: TGTGCCAGCAGCTTGGACGTCCTGACTTTC; CDR3aa: CASSLDVLTF
abundance: few; d_gene: NA; v_gene: TRBV5-6; j_gene: TRBJ2-7; CDR3nt: TGTGCCAGCAGCTTGGCCCACTCCTACGAGCAGTACTTC; CDR3aa: CASSLAHSYEQYF
abundance: few; d_gene: TRBD1; v_gene: TRBV6-5; j_gene: TRBJ1-1; CDR3nt: TGTGCCAGCAGTCTGGGACAGGGGAATCCTGAAGCTTTCTTT; CDR3aa: CASSLGQGNPEAFF
abundance: many; d_gene: NA; v_gene: TRBV29-1; j_gene: TRBJ1-2; CDR3nt: TGCAGCGTTAATATGGGGCAGGGTGAAGGCTACACCTTC; CDR3aa: CSVNMGQGEGYTF
abundance: many; d_gene: NA; v_gene: TRBV7-6; j_gene: TRBJ2-7; CDR3nt: TGTGCCAGCAGCTTTTCGGGCGAGCAGTACTTC; CDR3aa: CASSFSGEQYF
abundance: few; d_gene: TRBD2; v_gene: TRBV25-1; j_gene: TRBJ2-7; CDR3nt: TGTGCCAGCAGTGAATTCGGACTAGCTTCGTCCTACGAGCAGTACTTC; CDR3aa: CASSEFGLASSYEQYF
abundance: few; d_gene: NA; v_gene: TRBV12-3/TRBV12-4; j_gene: TRBJ2-4; CDR3nt: TGTGCCAGCAGTCGCGACCAAAACATTCAGTACTTC; CDR3aa: CASSRDQNIQYF
abundance: NA; d_gene: NA; v_gene: TRBV5-6; j_gene: TRBJ2-1; CDR3nt: TGTGCCAGCAGCGCCTACCGGGAGAGCTCCTACAATGAGCAGTTCTTC; CDR3aa: CASSAYRESSYNEQFF
abundance: few; d_gene: NA; v_gene: TRBV25-1; j_gene: TRBJ1-1; CDR3nt: TGTGCCAGCAGTGAATGGGGCAGGGTCCGAACTGAAGCTTTCTTT; CDR3aa: CASSEWGRVRTEAFF
abundance: few; d_gene: NA; v_gene: TRBV6-5; j_gene: TRBJ2-4; CDR3nt: TGCGCCAGCAGCCGTAAAAACATTCAGTACTTC; CDR3aa: CASSRKNIQYF
abundance: few; d_gene: TRBD2; v_gene: TRBV7-8; j_gene: TRBJ2-1; CDR3nt: TGTGCCAGCAGCCAGACTAGCGGGAGTCGAATGAATGAGCAGTTCTTC; CDR3aa: CASSQTSGSRMNEQFF
abundance: NA; d_gene: TRBD2; v_gene: TRBV3-1; j_gene: TRBJ2-3; CDR3nt: TGTGCCAGCAGCCAAGATTTGAGGGTAGCGGGAGGCAGAGATACGCAGTATTTT; CDR3aa: CASSQDLRVAGGRDTQYF
abundance: NA; d_gene: NA; v_gene: TRBV7-2; j_gene: TRBJ2-7; CDR3nt: TGTGCCAGCAGCATGGGACTTTACGAGCAGTACTTC; CDR3aa: CASSMGLYEQYF
abundance: NA; d_gene: TRBD2; v_gene: TRBV7-9; j_gene: TRBJ2-3; CDR3nt: TGTGCCAGCAGCACTAGCGGGAGGGCTGATACGCAGTATTTT; CDR3aa: CASSTSGRADTQYF
abundance: few; d_gene: NA; v_gene: TRBV20-1; j_gene: TRBJ1-2; CDR3nt: TGCAGTGCTAGTTTACAGGGAAGTGGCTACACCTTC; CDR3aa: CSASLQGSGYTF
abundance: few; d_gene: NA; v_gene: TRBV14; j_gene: TRBJ2-5; CDR3nt: TGTGCCAGCAGCCTACGGACGCTAGGGGGAGAGACCCAGTACTTC; CDR3aa: CASSLRTLGGETQYF
abundance: few; d_gene: NA; v_gene: TRBV28; j_gene: TRBJ2-3; CDR3nt: TGTGCCAGCAGTTTATTAGACAGCTCGTTAACGCAGTATTTT; CDR3aa: CASSLLDSSLTQYF